This T cell receptor beta chain was profiled in a study of T cells after yellow fever vaccination. Study information: Some fractions had low cell numbers, and these were prepared with SMART-Seq v4 Ultra Low Input. Broader study findings: The study found a weaker secondary response that peaked faster, day 5 versus 15.

TCRdb reprocessed the 5' RACE reads with MiXCR, giving one entry per CDR3 protein. The sample comprises under 500,000 distinct CDR3 sequences, roughly 20% of which are singletons, and 15% to 20% rests with the top ten. There are 12 residues in the CDR3. The germline gives CDR1 SQVTM, CDR2 ANQGSEA. In regard to this clonotype: Its antigen is as yet unknown. One junction end disagrees with the germline gene, perhaps due to a read error.

This clonotype was sampled from a man younger than 35 who received the YFV17D yellow fever vaccine. The starting material was PBMCs, obtained before the yellow fever booster vaccination. The chain couples TRBV29-1 to TRBJ2-5; TRBD2 aligns across 10 bases. CDR3 residues: CSVDSGGRPVVF. The CDR3 bases are TGCAGCGTTGATAGCGGGGGGCGCCCGGTCGTCTTC.